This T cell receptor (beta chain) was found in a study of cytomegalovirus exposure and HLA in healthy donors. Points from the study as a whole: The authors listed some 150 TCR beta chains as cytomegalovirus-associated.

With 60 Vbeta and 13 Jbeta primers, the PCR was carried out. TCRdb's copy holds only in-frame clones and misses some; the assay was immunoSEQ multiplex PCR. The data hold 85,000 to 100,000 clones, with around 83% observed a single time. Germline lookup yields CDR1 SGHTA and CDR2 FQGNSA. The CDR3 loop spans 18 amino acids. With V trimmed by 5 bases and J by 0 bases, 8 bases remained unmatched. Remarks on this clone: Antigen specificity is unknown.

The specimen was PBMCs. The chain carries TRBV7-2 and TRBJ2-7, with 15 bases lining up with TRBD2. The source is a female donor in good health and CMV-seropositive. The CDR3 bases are TGTGCCAGCAGCCCGGAGGGACTAGCGGGAGGTCTCTCCTACGAGCAGTACTTC. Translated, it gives CASSPEGLAGGLSYEQYF.